The text below deals with one TCR beta chain. Its antigen is not yet known. Base-call qualities are not available, and no considerably larger clone is one nucleotide away. The CDR3 regions of human TCRbeta chains were analyzed by immunosequencing. As for how the authors treated the data: Repertoire TCRs were matched against a reference library of SARS-CoV-2-specific TCRs generated with the MIRA antigen-specificity platform. Breadth was defined as the fraction of unique TCRs that were SARS-CoV-2-associated, and depth was defined as the fraction of total T cells that were SARS-CoV-2-associated. Using the MIRA data, each spike-specific TCR was assigned both to the spike region to which the TCR was reactive and to a CD4 or CD8 class. Log10-transformed breadth and depth values were compared by one-way ANOVA with Sidak's multiple comparisons tests. The table was pulled from immuneACCESS by TCRdb, which kept in-frame rearrangements only. Such tables lose some clones; where checked, under half of the loss comes from unresolved V genes, and the rest has no known cause. D and trimming come from the DNA, and the V and J calls and clone size come from that table. Present in this sample are roughly 110,000 clones, approximately 88% of which were seen just once. Of the sample, almost 6.5% is held by the ten largest clones.

This specimen's time point label, interpreted: about 28 days (+/-7) after the second vaccine dose. AZD1222 recipients with second doses at about 4 weeks or about 12 weeks were pooled, because spike-specific TCR depth and breadth did not differ between schedules. Vaccinee samples were obtained from the UK trials COV001 and COV002, which included a single-blind randomized controlled phase 2/3 trial of AZD1222 (ChAdOx1 nCoV-19) in healthy adults. For TCRbeta chain sequencing, PBMC samples from trial participants were taken at day 0 and at day 28 after the second dose. The sample belongs to a study of T cell responses to AZD1222 COVID-19 vaccine (dated by TCRdb to 2020 to 2022). With regard to the full study: TCR sequencing covered some 240 trial participants: about 210 given two doses of AZD1222 and approximately 26 given two doses of MenACWY control vaccine. Trial participants were enrolled into age subgroups of 18-55, 56-69 and 70-plus years, which contained about 150, 27 and 61 TCR-sequenced participants, respectively. What the authors observed across the whole study: Vaccine-associated CD4 TCRs spanned the whole spike protein, with dominant responses in regions 160-218 and 743-854. In the small 56-69-year group, the increase in depth fell short of significance, most likely because of low power. Because no day 14 peak-response samples were available, repertoires were characterized only after the peak T cell response. Reportedly, close to half of the unique spike-specific TCRs recognized epitopes lying outside the regions that are mutated in the B.1.351 and B.1.1.7 variants. Participants were mostly white British, with more females than males. The authors suggested clonal diversity may have been underestimated. A significant rise in spike-specific TCR breadth and depth was observed after two AZD1222 doses relative to day 0 and relative to MenACWY recipients. Conclusions about previously exposed vaccinees are limited because only six or seven AZD1222 recipients were SARS-CoV-2 seropositive at baseline.

The V end loses 5 bases and the J end loses 2 bases, and a stretch of 12 bases separates them. Measured from the cysteine to the phenylalanine, the CDR3 is 14 residues long. Only CDR3 DNA remains: 42 bases, in frame from the first base. The germline V gene specifies MDHEN as CDR1 and SYDVKM as CDR2. The TCR sequence derives from an adult who received the AZD1222 COVID-19 vaccine. In this chain, TRBV28 is recombined with TRBJ1-1; the D gene lacks a confident call. The sequencing used peripheral blood, collected 28 days after the second AZD1222 dose. In nucleotide form, the sequence is TGTGCCAGCAGTGGGGAAGGTTTTAACACTGAAGCTTTCTTT. Its protein is CASSGEGFNTEAFF.